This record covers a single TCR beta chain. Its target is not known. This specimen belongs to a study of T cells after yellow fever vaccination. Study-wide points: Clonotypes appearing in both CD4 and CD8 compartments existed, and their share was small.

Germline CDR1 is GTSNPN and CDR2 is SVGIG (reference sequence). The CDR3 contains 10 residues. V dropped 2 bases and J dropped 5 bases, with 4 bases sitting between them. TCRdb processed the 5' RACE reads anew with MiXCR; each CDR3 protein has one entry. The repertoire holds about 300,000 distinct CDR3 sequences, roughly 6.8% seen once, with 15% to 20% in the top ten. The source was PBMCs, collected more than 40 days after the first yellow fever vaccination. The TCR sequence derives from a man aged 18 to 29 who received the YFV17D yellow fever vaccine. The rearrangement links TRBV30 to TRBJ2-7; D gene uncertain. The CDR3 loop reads CAWSTDEQYF. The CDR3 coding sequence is TGTGCCTGGAGTACCGACGAGCAGTACTTC.